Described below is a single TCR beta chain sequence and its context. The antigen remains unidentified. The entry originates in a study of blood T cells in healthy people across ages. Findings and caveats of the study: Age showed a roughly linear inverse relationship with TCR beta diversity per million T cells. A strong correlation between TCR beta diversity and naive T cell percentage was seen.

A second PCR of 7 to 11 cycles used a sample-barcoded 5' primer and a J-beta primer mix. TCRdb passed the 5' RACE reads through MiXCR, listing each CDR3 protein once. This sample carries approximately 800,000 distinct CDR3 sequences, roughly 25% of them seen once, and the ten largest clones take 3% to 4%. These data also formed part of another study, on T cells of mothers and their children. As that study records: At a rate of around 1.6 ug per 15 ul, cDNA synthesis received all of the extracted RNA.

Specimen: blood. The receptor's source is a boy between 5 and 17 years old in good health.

The CDR3 nucleotides read TGCGCCAGCAGCCAAGATCGCGGGGGGGCCGCAGATACGCAGTATTTT. Residues: CASSQDRGGAADTQYF. V usage is TRBV4-1 and J usage is TRBJ2-3, with 9 bases that match TRBD2. The V segment lost 0 bases and the J segment 4 bases; nucleotides outside the gene matches: 5. The CDR3 runs 16 residues. Looked up from germline, CDR1 is MGHRA and CDR2 is YSYEKL.